This T cell receptor beta chain is from a study of CD8+ T cells in alopecia areata. Looking at the study overall: The authors scored treated patients' severity by affected scalp percentage.

As regards this clone: Its antigen remains unknown.

As for treatment: oral pan-JAK inhibitor, 5-10 mg twice daily. As part of sample collection, lesional scalp punch biopsies and peripheral blood were taken from alopecia areata patients. Study-wide results and caveats: For lesional scalp, especially alopecia totalis/universalis, clonality was higher than in normal scalp.

RNA was isolated and reverse transcribed to cDNA, the sequencing template. Profiled with immunoSEQ multiplex PCR; TCRdb holds only in-frame clones, not every one. Here the sample spans approximately 180,000 clones, around 58% being singletons. Trimming took 5 bases from V and 0 from J, leaving 14 bases between them. Germline V gene lookup returns CDR1 SGHRS and CDR2 YFSETQ. CDR3 length equals 15 residues. This specimen was CD4+ T cells sorted from blood, taken between weeks 55 and 65, from a patient treated with tofacitinib. The V call is TRBV5-1, the J call TRBJ1-1; D remains ambiguous. This receptor was identified in a human donor with alopecia areata. DNA of the CDR3: TGCGCCAGCAGTTTCGAGGGAAACATGAACACTGAAGCTTTCTTT. This codes for CASSFEGNMNTEAFF.